Given below is one T cell receptor (beta chain) in context. Its antigen is not known. The germline gives CDR1 SGHRS, CDR2 YFSETQ. V gave up 4 bases and J gave up 4 bases; unmatched junction bases: 7. This CDR3 is built from 14 residues. The entry originates in a study of cytomegalovirus exposure and HLA in healthy donors. Study summary: The 120 validation repertoires, a later analysis reported, used the same platform as the 666 repertoires from the first cohort. Overall study findings and caveats: Among TCR beta chains, those listed as cytomegalovirus-associated numbered some 160. Rarity characterized most TCR sequences, yet some public TCRs appeared in many donors. It was reported that the classifier diagnosed cytomegalovirus status with high specificity and sensitivity in both the original and validation cohorts.

Assay used: immunoSEQ multiplex PCR; TCRdb lists only in-frame clones, some missing. The sample yields about 300,000 clones, 70% to 90% seen once. This receptor was obtained from a young woman in good health and CMV-seronegative. The sample taken for sequencing was PBMCs. The rearrangement links TRBV5-1 to TRBJ2-7, with 8 bases matching TRBD2. The CDR3 DNA reads TGCGCCAGCAGCCGAATTAGCGGGGAGTACGAGCAGTACTTC. Translated, it gives CASSRISGEYEQYF. The full variable domain, rest sourced from reference TRBV5-1 and TRBJ2-7, is KAGVTQTPRYLIKTRGQQVTLSCSPISGHRSVSWYQQTPGQGLQFLFEYFSETQRNKGNFPGRFSGRQFSNSRSEMNVSTLELGDSALYLCASSRISGEYEQYFGPGTRLTVT.